A single sample gave rise to the 30 T cell receptor beta chains below, sequenced in a study of T cells after yellow fever vaccination. MiXCR, run by TCRdb on the 5' RACE reads, gives a single entry per CDR3 protein. The table lists some 170,000 distinct CDR3 sequences, around 9% of them singletons. The sample was CD8+ T cells sorted from PBMCs, taken 45 days after the yellow fever booster vaccination. These receptor sequences come from a man between 18 and 29 years old who received the YFV17D yellow fever vaccine.

CDR3 region: CASSLNRGSSYEQYF. The CDR3 bases are TGCGCCAGCAGCTTGAACAGAGGCAGCTCCTACGAGCAGTACTTC. The V gene is TRBV4-1, the J gene TRBJ2-7; unclear D gene. The CDR3 contains 15 residues. Deletions cut 5 bases from V and 0 bases from J, with 14 bases between. The germline gives CDR1 MGHRA, CDR2 YSYEKL.

This chain joins TRBV12-3 or TRBV12-4 and TRBJ1-5; a weak D match, TRBD1 (5 bases). V was trimmed by 3 bases and J by 2 bases, leaving 8 bases between them. The CDR3 is 14 amino acids. CDR3 sequence reads: CASSFVGGNQPQHF. The DNA for the CDR3 is TGTGCCAGCAGTTTCGTGGGGGGCAATCAGCCCCAGCATTTT.

This clonotype was observed many times. V is TRBV14 and J is TRBJ1-4; D is undetermined. Germline values: CDR1 SGHDN, CDR2 FVKESK. The CDR3 sequence is 13 residues long. The V gene lost 0 bases and the J gene lost 11 bases, with 10 bases spanning the gap. The DNA for the CDR3 is TGTGCCAGCAGCCAAGAATACTCCGTGAAACTGTTTTTT. The encoded protein is CASSQEYSVKLFF.

J is TRBJ2-7 and V is TRBV6-2 or TRBV6-3, with D perhaps TRBD1 (6 bases). CDR3 size: 16 residues. Trimming took 0 bases from V and 6 from J, leaving 18 bases between them. Germline CDR1 and CDR2: MNHEY and SVGEGT. The DNA for the CDR3 is TGTGCCAGCAGTTACTCGAGGATCAGCCAGGGGCGCGAGCAGTACGTC. This codes for CASSYSRISQGREQYV.

The rearrangement joins TRBV6-5 to TRBJ2-5; no reliable D call. The germline V gene has CDR1 MNHEY and CDR2 SVGAGI. The CDR3 totals 14 residues. Trimming removed 0 bases at V and 5 bases at J, with 10 bases between. Here the CDR3 reads CASSYSPASETQYF. The CDR3 DNA follows: TGTGCCAGCAGTTACTCCCCGGCCAGCGAGACCCAGTACTTC.

This sequence joins TRBV24-1 and TRBJ2-2; TRBD2 is a possible D gene (6 bases). Germline V gives CDR1 KGHDR, CDR2 SFDVKD. This CDR3 has 16 amino acids. V dropped 4 bases and J dropped 1 base, with 12 bases sitting between them. The CDR3 region is CATSEPTRGNTGELFF. The CDR3 DNA sequence: TGTGCCACCAGTGAACCAACGCGGGGGAACACCGGGGAGCTGTTTTTT.

In its sample, this clonotype was seen many times. V is TRBV4-3 and J is TRBJ2-7, with D possibly TRBD2 on 5 matching bases. V was trimmed by 0 bases and J by 6 bases, leaving 27 bases between them. Germline CDR1 is LGHNA and CDR2 is YSLEER. The CDR3 covers 19 residues. The CDR3 reads CASSQDLPAGRFTLGEQYF. CDR3 DNA: TGCGCCAGCAGCCAAGATCTCCCCGCGGGTAGGTTCACTCTTGGCGAGCAGTACTTC.

This chain uses TRBV20-1 with TRBJ2-7; D is tentatively TRBD1 or TRBD2 (5 bases each). Germline-derived CDR1 and CDR2 are DFQATT and SNEGSKA (reference sequence). V was clipped by 0 bases and J by 3 bases, with 12 bases between them. The CDR3 spans 14 residues. CDR3 sequence reads: CSARDLGGLYEQYF. CDR3 nucleotide sequence: TGCAGTGCTAGAGATCTTGGGGGTCTCTACGAGCAGTACTTC.

There are many counts of this clonotype. V and J are TRBV15 and TRBJ2-1; tentative D call: TRBD2 (5 bases). The germline V gene encodes CDR1 LNHNV and CDR2 YYDKDF (reference sequence). The CDR3 length is 13 residues. The V and J ends lost 3 bases and 10 bases respectively, with 13 bases between them. The CDR3 DNA reads as TGTGCCACCAGCAGTAGACGGGATCGCGAGCAGTTCTTC. Amino acids: CATSSRRDREQFF. Variable domain in full (rest from reference TRBV15 and TRBJ2-1): DAMVIQNPRYQVTQFGKPVTLSCSQTLNHNVMYWYQQKSSQAPKLLFHYYDKDFNNEADTPDNFQSRRPNTSFCFLDIRSPGLGDTAMYLCATSSRRDREQFFGPGTRLTVL.

This clonotype turned up a few times. The chain has TRBV29-1 and TRBJ2-3; D is perhaps TRBD2 (5 bases). This CDR3 has 17 amino acids. The germline V and J ends were trimmed by 4 bases and 0 bases, with 20 bases remaining between them. CDR1 is SQVTM and CDR2 is ANQGSEA in the germline V gene. CDR3 sequence reads: CSVVGDTMDPSTDTQYF. In DNA form, the CDR3 reads TGCAGCGTTGTGGGAGATACAATGGACCCTAGCACAGATACGCAGTATTTT.

This clonotype was found a few times. The chain is built from TRBV3-1 and TRBJ2-3; D unclear. V was cut by 3 bases and J by 2 bases, with 12 bases left in between. Germline V gene lookup returns CDR1 LGHDT and CDR2 YNNKEL (reference sequence). CDR3 length: 15 amino acids. CDR3 DNA sequence: TGTGCCAGCAGCCAGGCCGGCTATCTCACAGATACGCAGTATTTT. The encoded protein is CASSQAGYLTDTQYF.

CDR3 sequence reads: CASSQLVNRDDTEAFF. The CDR3 bases are TGCGCCAGCAGCCAACTTGTAAACAGGGACGACACTGAAGCTTTCTTT. The V call is TRBV4-1, the J call TRBJ1-1, with TRBD1 as a possible D gene (6 bases). V was trimmed by 2 bases and J by 3 bases, leaving 16 bases between them. The CDR3 is 16 amino acids. Germline V gene lookup returns CDR1 MGHRA and CDR2 YSYEKL.

The chain carries TRBV5-4 and TRBJ2-1; 8 bases are a match to TRBD2. The V gene's germline CDR1 is SGHNT and CDR2 YYREEE (reference sequence). J was trimmed by 6 bases and V by 4 bases; bases with no gene match: 12. The CDR3 runs to 16 residues. The CDR3 DNA sequence: TGTGCCAGCAGCGCGAGTGGGACTAGAGATCGCAATGAGCAGTTCTTC. Its translation: CASSASGTRDRNEQFF. Using reference TRBV5-4 and TRBJ2-1 for the parts outside the CDR3, the full variable domain is ETGVTQSPTHLIKTRGQQVTLRCSSQSGHNTVSWYQQALGQGPQFIFQYYREEENGRGNFPPRFSGLQFPNYSSELNVNALELDDSALYLCASSASGTRDRNEQFFGPGTRLTVL.

In this sample, this clonotype turned up many times. This sequence joins TRBV6-2 or TRBV6-3 and TRBJ2-3; D ambiguous. Per the germline V gene, CDR1 is MNHEY and CDR2 is SVGEGT. Trimming stripped 0 bases from V and 0 bases from J, with 13 bases between. The CDR3 loop spans 17 amino acids. The CDR3 nucleotides read TGTGCCAGCAGTTACTCTACGAGAAAGGGAAGCACAGATACGCAGTATTTT. Its protein is CASSYSTRKGSTDTQYF.

V gene TRBV3-1 combines with J gene TRBJ2-3, with 10 positions matching TRBD2. The CDR3 extends over 16 amino acids. Germline loops: CDR1 LGHDT, CDR2 YNNKEL (reference sequence). V lost 6 bases and J lost 2; bases outside the gene matches: 8. CDR3 in amino acids: CASRPDLAGATDTQYF. The CDR3, as DNA: TGTGCCAGCAGACCTGACCTAGCGGGGGCCACAGATACGCAGTATTTT.

This sequence joins TRBV4-1 and TRBJ2-7; 9 positions match TRBD2. CDR1 MGHRA and CDR2 YSYEKL come from the germline V gene. CDR3 size: 20 residues. V was pared by 0 bases and J by 2 bases, with 17 bases of the junction left unmatched. The CDR3 DNA sequence: TGCGCCAGCAGCCAAGATGGGACTATGAGCGGGGGGCCCCCCCCCTACGAGCAGTACTTC. This gives the protein CASSQDGTMSGGPPPYEQYF.

This clonotype was detected a few times. The chain carries TRBV5-1 and TRBJ2-7; no clear D gene. The CDR3 has 17 amino acids. Trimming took 2 bases from V and 5 from J, leaving 23 bases between them. Looked up from germline, CDR1 is SGHRS and CDR2 is YFSETQ. For the CDR3, the DNA is TGCGCCAGCAGCTTAATTGCGAAGGCCTCCGGTGTCCACGAGCAGTACGTC. Translating gives CASSLIAKASGVHEQYV.

The chain uses TRBV18 and TRBJ2-3; no clear D. Trimming took 0 bases from V and 0 from J, leaving 10 bases between them. In germline, CDR1 is KGHSH, CDR2 LQKENI. The CDR3 spans 16 residues. The CDR3 coding sequence is TGTGCCAGCTCACCACCGTCTGGCCCTAGCACAGATACGCAGTATTTT. It specifies CASSPPSGPSTDTQYF.

The chain has TRBV5-1 and TRBJ2-2; D remains unclear. This CDR3 comprises 16 residues. V lost 5 bases and J lost 3, with 17 bases in between. Germline values: CDR1 SGHRS, CDR2 YFSETQ. The CDR3 DNA reads TGCGCCAGCAGGATAAGGGTTGGGTTCGACACCGGGGAGCTGTTTTTT. It is translated as CASRIRVGFDTGELFF.

This clonotype was observed a handful of times. This chain links TRBV4-2 with TRBJ1-6; possibly TRBD1 for D (5 bases). Trimming took off 1 base at V and 9 bases at J, with 10 bases between the two ends. Germline V lookup: CDR1 LGHNA, CDR2 YNFKEQ. The CDR3 sequence is 14 residues long. The CDR3 here is CASSQVGAGSPLHF. The CDR3 coding sequence is TGTGCCAGCAGCCAAGTAGGGGCCGGTTCACCCCTCCACTTT.

This clonotype was counted only a few times. This chain links TRBV29-1 with TRBJ2-7, with D perhaps assigned TRBD1 or TRBD2 (6 bases each). V gave up 0 bases and J gave up 3 bases, with 15 bases separating them. Germline loops: CDR1 SQVTM, CDR2 ANQGSEA. The CDR3 is 15 amino acids. CDR3 amino acids: CSVEDAGQPNYEQYF. DNA of the CDR3: TGCAGCGTTGAAGATGCGGGACAACCGAACTACGAGCAGTACTTC.

In this sample, this clonotype turned up a few times. The chain has TRBV9 and TRBJ1-6, with D tentatively TRBD1 (5 bases). This CDR3 comprises 14 residues. Trimming removed 2 bases at V and 6 bases at J, with 9 bases between. Germline V gene data show CDR1 as SGDLS and CDR2 as YYNGEE. In DNA, the CDR3 is TGTGCCAGCAGCGTCCAGGGCATTAATTCACCCCTCCACTTT. Protein product: CASSVQGINSPLHF.

This clonotype was seen at least ten times. The chain carries TRBV6-6 and TRBJ2-1; D tentatively reads TRBD1 or TRBD2 (5 bases each). The CDR3 contains 18 residues. V was pared by 0 bases and J by 0 bases, with 15 bases between. CDR1 MNHNY and CDR2 SVGAGI come from the germline V gene (reference sequence). The CDR3 nucleotides are TGTGCCAGCAGTTACTCGATTGCGTCGGGGCCCTCCTACAATGAGCAGTTCTTC. Its protein product is CASSYSIASGPSYNEQFF.

V and J are TRBV4-1 and TRBJ2-1; no clear D gene. The CDR3 is 14 amino acids. The V and J ends lost 0 bases and 5 bases respectively, with 8 bases between them. Germline CDR1 and CDR2: MGHRA and YSYEKL. CDR3 residues: CASSQDKGNNEQFF. As DNA, the CDR3 is TGCGCCAGCAGCCAAGATAAAGGGAACAATGAGCAGTTCTTC.

Only a few counts were recorded for this clonotype. This chain uses TRBV6-5 with TRBJ2-7, with D unclear. Germline V lookup: CDR1 MNHEY, CDR2 SVGAGI. CDR3 length equals 15 residues. The V end lost 0 bases, the J end lost 5 bases, and 14 bases lay between the germline ends. CDR3 sequence (DNA): TGTGCCAGCAGTTACTCAACGGCAGGAGCGAACGAGCAGTACTTC. It specifies CASSYSTAGANEQYF.

This rearrangement joins TRBV27 to TRBJ2-3; 7 positions agree with TRBD1. The CDR3 contains 15 residues. The germline V gene encodes CDR1 MNHEY and CDR2 SMNVEV (reference sequence). Trimming cost V 6 bases and J 2 bases; bases outside gene matches: 8. CDR3 sequence (DNA): TGTGCCAGCAGAACCGACAGGGACCTCACAGATACGCAGTATTTT. As protein: CASRTDRDLTDTQYF.

This clonotype was counted between two and nine times. The chain couples TRBV9 to TRBJ1-5; D not resolved. V lost 3 bases, J lost 0 bases, and 10 bases lay in between. Germline lookup yields CDR1 SGDLS and CDR2 YYNGEE. CDR3 size: 15 residues. The CDR3 DNA follows: TGTGCCAGCAGCGCCTTCGGGGATAGCAATCAGCCCCAGCATTTT. Translation: CASSAFGDSNQPQHF. Full variable domain (remainder filled in from reference TRBV9 and TRBJ1-5): DSGVTQTPKHLITATGQRVTLRCSPRSGDLSVYWYQQSLDQGLQFLIQYYNGEERAKGNILERFSAQQFPDLHSELNLSSLELGDSALYFCASSAFGDSNQPQHFGDGTRLSIL.

This clonotype was found a few times. V gene TRBV6-2 or TRBV6-3 combines with J gene TRBJ2-3; D unclear. V lost 1 base to trimming and J lost 0 bases, with 5 bases between them. Germline V lookup: CDR1 MNHEY, CDR2 SVGEGT. The CDR3 has 14 residues. CDR3 residues: CASSYLGSTDTQYF. DNA of the CDR3: TGTGCCAGCAGTTACTTGGGGAGCACAGATACGCAGTATTTT.

This clonotype was counted only a few times. The chain joins TRBV6-1 to TRBJ2-5, with TRBD1 identical over 8 bases. Germline CDR1 is MNHNS and CDR2 is SASEGT. The CDR3 has 14 amino acids. The V gene end was trimmed by 2 bases and the J gene end by 3 bases; junction bases not matched to a gene: 2. CDR3 sequence: CASSELGQEETQYF. The DNA for the CDR3 is TGTGCCAGCAGTGAATTGGGACAGGAAGAGACCCAGTACTTC.

Only a few counts were recorded for this clonotype. The chain has TRBV7-9 and TRBJ1-1, with TRBD1 matching over 7 bases. The length of the CDR3 is 17 residues. With V trimmed by 1 base and J by 0 bases, 8 bases remained unmatched. CDR1 SEHNR and CDR2 FQNEAQ come from the germline V gene (reference sequence). CDR3 region: CASSLVSGGTMNTEAFF. The CDR3 region has the DNA TGTGCCAGCAGCTTAGTGTCAGGGGGGACCATGAACACTGAAGCTTTCTTT.